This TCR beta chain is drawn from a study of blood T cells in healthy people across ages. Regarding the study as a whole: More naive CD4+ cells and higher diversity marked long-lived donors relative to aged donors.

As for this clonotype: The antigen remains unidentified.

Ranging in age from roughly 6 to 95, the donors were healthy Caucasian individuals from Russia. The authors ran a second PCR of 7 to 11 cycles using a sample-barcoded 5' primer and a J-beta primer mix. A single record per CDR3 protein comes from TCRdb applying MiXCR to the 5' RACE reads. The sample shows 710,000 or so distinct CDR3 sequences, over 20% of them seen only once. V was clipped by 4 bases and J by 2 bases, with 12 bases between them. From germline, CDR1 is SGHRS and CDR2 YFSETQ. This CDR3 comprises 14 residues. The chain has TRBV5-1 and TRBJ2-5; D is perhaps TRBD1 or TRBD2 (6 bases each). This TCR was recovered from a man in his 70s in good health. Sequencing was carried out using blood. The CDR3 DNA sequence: TGCGCCAGCAGCCTAGGGGGGTGGCAAGAGACCCAGTACTTC. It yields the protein CASSLGGWQETQYF.